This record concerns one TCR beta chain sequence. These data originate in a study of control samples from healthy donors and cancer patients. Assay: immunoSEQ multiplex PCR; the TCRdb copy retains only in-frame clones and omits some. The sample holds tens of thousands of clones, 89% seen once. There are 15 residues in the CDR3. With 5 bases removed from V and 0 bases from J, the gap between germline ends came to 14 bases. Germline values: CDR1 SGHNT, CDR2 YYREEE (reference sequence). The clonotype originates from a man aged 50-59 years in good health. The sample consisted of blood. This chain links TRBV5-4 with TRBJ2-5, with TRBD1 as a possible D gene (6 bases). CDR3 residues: CASRPGHQYQETQYF. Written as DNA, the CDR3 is TGTGCCAGCAGACCGGGACACCAGTACCAAGAGACCCAGTACTTC.